A single sample is the source of the 32 T cell receptor beta chains below, sequenced in a study of T cell repertoires in cytomegalovirus infection. TCRdb re-called the reads with MiXCR, one entry per CDR3 protein. Of around 800,000 distinct CDR3 sequences detected, over 25% appear once; the ten largest clones hold around 12%. The antigens for these receptors are not known. The starting material was cultured CD8+ T cells from PBMCs, obtained from culture after CMV antigen stimulation. The receptors shown here come from a human donor in good health (CMV status not recorded). Some clones in this sample may be carry-over from other donors' samples.

Remarks on this clonotype: With a much larger clone just one base away, this may be a read error. The chain couples TRBV12-3 or TRBV12-4 to TRBJ1-5; the match to TRBD1 covers 8 bases. With V trimmed by 6 bases and J by 2 bases, 9 bases remained unmatched. The CDR3 is 16 amino acids. CDR3 amino acids: CASSQTGVGGNQPQHF. DNA of the CDR3: TGTGCCAGCAGCCAGACAGGGGTTGGCGGCAATCAGCCCCAGCATTTT.

This clonotype was seen at least ten times. This chain joins TRBV7-9 and TRBJ2-7; 7 nucleotides agree with TRBD2. Looked up from germline, CDR1 is SEHNR and CDR2 is FQNEAQ (reference sequence). Trimming removed 9 bases from V and 0 bases from J; junction bases left unmatched: 5. CDR3 length: 13 amino acids. The DNA for the CDR3 is TGTGCCAGTACGGGGGGAAGCTCCTACGAGCAGTACGTC. Amino acids: CASTGGSSYEQYV.

V and J are TRBV29-1 and TRBJ1-2; D remains unclear. V was clipped by 1 base and J by 8 bases, with 8 bases between them. The germline V gene has CDR1 SQVTM and CDR2 ANQGSEA. The CDR3 contains 11 residues. Here the CDR3 DNA reads TGCAGCGTTGAAGGCTCCAGGGGCTACACCTTC. It translates to CSVEGSRGYTF.

The rearrangement links TRBV28 to TRBJ2-2, with 8 bases fitting TRBD1. CDR3 length: 16 residues. Germline assignment: CDR1 MDHEN and CDR2 SYDVKM. The V and J ends lost 2 bases and 9 bases, in that order; junction bases with no gene match: 11. The CDR3, as DNA: TGTGCCAGCAGTTTACGAGGACAGGGCGGGGACCGGGAGCTGTTTTTT. It codes for CASSLRGQGGDRELFF.

A note on this clonotype: This may arise from a read error, as a much more abundant clone is one base away. The gene calls are TRBV4-3 and TRBJ1-1; D possibly corresponds to TRBD1 (5 bases). Germline V gene data show CDR1 as LGHNA and CDR2 as YSLEER. The CDR3 length is 16 residues. This CDR3 is CASSQELGQGATKAFF. For the CDR3, the DNA is TGCGCCAGCAGCCAAGAGCTCGGGCAGGGAGCCACTAAAGCTTTCTTT.

This clonotype has a count of ten or more. This sequence joins TRBV7-8 and TRBJ1-3; D remains ambiguous. The CDR3 spans 17 residues. V was clipped by 2 bases and J by 0 bases, with 14 bases between them. Germline loops: CDR1 SGHVS, CDR2 FQNEAQ. CDR3 region: CASSLFGVDYSGNTIYF. The CDR3, as DNA: TGTGCCAGCAGCTTATTTGGGGTCGACTACTCTGGAAACACCATATATTTT.

This clonotype was observed a handful of times. The chain uses TRBV7-9 and TRBJ2-5; D may be TRBD1 (6 bases). This CDR3 is built from 16 residues. The germline V gene has CDR1 SEHNR and CDR2 FQNEAQ (reference sequence). Trimming left V 5 bases short and J 0 bases short, with 16 bases between. CDR3 protein: CASSPYEGEYQETQYF. The CDR3 coding sequence is TGTGCCAGCAGCCCGTATGAGGGGGAGTACCAAGAGACCCAGTACTTC.

This clonotype appeared once. The genes are TRBV20-1 and TRBJ2-5, with D uncertain. CDR1 and CDR2 from the germline V gene are DFQATT and SNEGSKA (reference sequence). CDR3 length: 12 residues. V lost 6 bases and J lost 9, with 17 bases in between. The CDR3 reads CSAPGSRASQYF. As DNA, the CDR3 is TGCAGTGCCCCGGGCTCCAGAGCGTCCCAGTACTTC.

The V call is TRBV4-1, the J call TRBJ1-3, with 11 bases matching TRBD1. V lost 0 bases, J lost 3 bases, and 10 bases stayed unmatched. Germline-derived CDR1 and CDR2 are MGHRA and YSYEKL. The CDR3 is 19 residues long. The CDR3 sequence: CASSQDPRRTGGDGNTIYF. The CDR3 DNA sequence: TGCGCCAGCAGCCAAGACCCAAGGCGGACAGGGGGCGATGGAAACACCATATATTTT.

This clonotype was seen ten or more times. CDR3 residues: CASSLGPGTGKNEQFF. The DNA of the CDR3 is TGTGCCAGCAGCTTAGGGCCCGGGACAGGGAAAAATGAGCAGTTCTTC. This rearrangement joins TRBV7-8 to TRBJ2-1, with TRBD1 matching 9 bases. The V and J ends lost 1 base and 7 bases, in that order; junction bases with no gene match: 8. Germline CDR1 reads SGHVS; CDR2 reads FQNEAQ. The CDR3 has 16 residues.

The V gene is TRBV4-1, the J gene TRBJ2-7; possible D gene TRBD1, 5 bases. V was clipped by 2 bases and J by 0 bases, with 11 bases between them. The CDR3 consists of 15 residues. Looked up from germline, CDR1 is MGHRA and CDR2 is YSYEKL. Written as DNA, the CDR3 is TGCGCCAGCAGCCAAACGGATAGGGGCTCCTACGAGCAGTACTTC. This gives the protein CASSQTDRGSYEQYF.

The sample holds a few counts of this clonotype. V and J are TRBV7-9 and TRBJ1-2; D is unclear. Trimming removed 5 bases from V and 3 bases from J, with 7 bases in between. Germline-derived CDR1 and CDR2 are SEHNR and FQNEAQ (reference sequence). This CDR3 has 12 residues. CDR3 coding DNA: TGTGCCAGCAGCAAGGAGTACTATGGCTACACCTTC. Encoded protein: CASSKEYYGYTF.

V and J are TRBV6-5 and TRBJ1-5; no firm D call. Trimming shortened V by 5 bases and J by 4 bases, and 15 bases separated the two germline ends. The CDR3 is made up of 15 amino acids. Looked up from germline, CDR1 is MNHEY and CDR2 is SVGAGI. The CDR3 spells CASSIGSGKNQPQHF. The CDR3 DNA reads as TGTGCCAGCAGTATCGGGAGCGGGAAAAATCAGCCCCAGCATTTT.

V is TRBV6-6 and J is TRBJ1-2; D unclear. Trimming stripped 8 bases from V and 5 bases from J, with 12 bases between. This CDR3 contains 12 residues. Germline lookup yields CDR1 MNHNY and CDR2 SVGAGI (reference sequence). CDR3 sequence: CASLYAAYGYTF. The CDR3 DNA follows: TGTGCCAGCCTTTACGCCGCATATGGCTACACCTTC.

In this sample, this clonotype turned up a few times. The chain has TRBV10-2 and TRBJ1-1; unclear D gene. Germline V gene data show CDR1 as WSHSY and CDR2 as SAAADI. There are 11 residues in the CDR3. Trimming removed 0 bases at V and 12 bases at J, with 8 bases between. The CDR3 spells CASSESKETFF. In DNA, the CDR3 is TGCGCCAGCAGTGAGTCGAAGGAAACTTTCTTT.

This clonotype has just a few counts. The chain joins TRBV7-8 to TRBJ1-5; D is possibly TRBD1 (6 bases). The V end was cut by 5 bases, the J end by 3 bases, with 17 bases between. Per germline, CDR1 SGHVS and CDR2 FQNEAQ. This CDR3 is built from 16 residues. Written as DNA, the CDR3 is TGTGCCAGCAGCCCCCGGGACAAAGGTTACAATCAGCCCCAGCATTTT. The encoded protein is CASSPRDKGYNQPQHF.

This clonotype was counted only a few times. The V call is TRBV4-2, the J call TRBJ2-2, with TRBD2 matching 14 bases. CDR1 is LGHNA and CDR2 is YNFKEQ in the germline V gene. This CDR3 spans 17 amino acids. The ends lost 2 bases at V and 4 bases at J; junction bases unmatched: 3. The DNA of the CDR3 is TGTGCCAGCAGCCAATCGACTAGCGGGGGGGCCACCGGGGAGCTGTTTTTT. Its translation: CASSQSTSGGATGELFF.

There are a few counts of this clonotype. The chain links TRBV12-3 or TRBV12-4 to TRBJ1-4; TRBD1 aligns across 9 bases. The CDR3 has 16 amino acids. Trimming at V came to 3 bases and at J to 7 bases, leaving 9 bases not matched to a gene. The CDR3 coding sequence is TGTGCCAGCAGTTTCTCAACAGGGGGCGAGGGTGAAAAACTGTTTTTT. This codes for CASSFSTGGEGEKLFF.

In this sample, this clonotype turned up many times. The chain uses TRBV7-6 and TRBJ2-1, with D maybe TRBD1 (6 bases). CDR3 length: 15 residues. V was pared by 5 bases and J by 10 bases, with 21 bases between. The germline CDR1 and CDR2 sequences are SGHVS and FNYEAQ. In nucleotides, the CDR3 is TGTGCCAGCAGCCACAGGGCATGGGAAGGGGACGAGCAGTTCTTC. Translating it yields CASSHRAWEGDEQFF.

This clonotype was picked up a small number of times. The chain couples TRBV2 to TRBJ2-5; the match to TRBD2 covers 9 bases. The germline CDR1 and CDR2 sequences are SNHLY and FYNNEI. V lost 5 bases to trimming and J lost 0 bases; unmatched junction nucleotides: 13. This CDR3 has 18 residues. CDR3 in amino acids: CASSISGGPVRYQETQYF. Written as DNA, the CDR3 is TGTGCCAGCAGTATCAGCGGGGGGCCTGTCCGTTACCAAGAGACCCAGTACTTC.

Comment on this clonotype: One end of the junction is discordant with germline, which a read error may explain. This chain uses TRBV4-2 with TRBJ1-1, with 9 bases aligning to TRBD1. Germline-derived CDR1 and CDR2 are LGHNA and YNFKEQ. This CDR3 is built from 17 residues. Here the CDR3 reads CVSSPRRSQGANTEAFF. The CDR3 DNA reads as TGTGTCAGCAGCCCAAGGAGGTCACAGGGGGCAAACACTGAAGCTTTCTTT.

This clonotype was counted only a few times. The rearrangement links TRBV12-3 or TRBV12-4 to TRBJ1-4; 9 positions agree with TRBD1. The CDR3 covers 20 residues. The ends lost 3 bases at V and 0 bases at J; junction bases unmatched: 14. This CDR3 reads CASSFAVQGARVATNEKLFF. The CDR3 DNA sequence: TGTGCCAGCAGTTTTGCGGTACAGGGGGCCCGTGTTGCAACTAATGAAAAACTGTTTTTT.

This clonotype was picked up one time. The V call is TRBV27, the J call TRBJ2-7, with D perhaps TRBD1 (7 bases). The CDR3 loop spans 15 amino acids. The germline V and J ends were trimmed by 4 bases and 6 bases, with 19 bases remaining between them. Germline V gene sequence: CDR1 MNHEY, CDR2 SMNVEV (reference sequence). CDR3 sequence (DNA): TGTGCCAGCAGTTCGGGGGCAGGGGGTGTTCTCGAGCAGTACTTC. This gives the protein CASSSGAGGVLEQYF.

On this clonotype itself: Relative to the germline gene, one junction end is altered; a read error may explain this. The chain is built from TRBV9 and TRBJ1-2; TRBD1 agrees at 7 bases. CDR1 and CDR2 (germline): SGDLS, YYNGEE. The CDR3 has 15 amino acids. CDR3 loop: CASSVDIKQGYGCTF. CDR3 sequence (DNA): TGTGCCAGCAGCGTAGATATCAAACAGGGGTATGGCTGCACCTTC.

The V call is TRBV7-9, the J call TRBJ2-7, with TRBD1 matching over 11 bases. Losses at the gene ends were 4 bases for V and 7 bases for J; bases not matched to a gene: 6. Germline V gene sequence: CDR1 SEHNR, CDR2 FQNEAQ (reference sequence). The CDR3 extends over 14 amino acids. CDR3 in DNA: TGTGCCAGCAGCTCCCGGGACAGGGGGGGGGAGCAGTACGTC. This translates into CASSSRDRGGEQYV.

This clonotype has a handful of counts. This chain uses TRBV28 with TRBJ2-7; 10 bases fit TRBD1. The V gene end was trimmed by 4 bases and the J gene end by 5 bases; junction bases not matched to a gene: 8. Germline V gives CDR1 MDHEN, CDR2 SYDVKM. The CDR3 has 15 residues. The DNA for the CDR3 is TGTGCCAGCAGTTACGGGACAGGGGTGGCGGACGAGCAGTACGTC. Protein sequence: CASSYGTGVADEQYV.

This clonotype was seen at least ten times. This chain connects TRBV7-9 to TRBJ2-3, with D maybe TRBD1 (5 bases). Deletions cut 7 bases from V and 7 bases from J, with 18 bases between. In germline, CDR1 is SEHNR, CDR2 FQNEAQ (reference sequence). This CDR3 has 14 residues. The CDR3 sequence is CASNPRVGAHTQYF. In DNA form, the CDR3 reads TGTGCCAGCAACCCCCGGGTAGGGGCACATACGCAGTATTTT.

The V gene is TRBV12-3 or TRBV12-4, the J gene TRBJ1-6, with D tentatively TRBD1 (5 bases). The CDR3 has 15 residues. The V and J ends lost 3 bases and 7 bases respectively, with 13 bases between them. The CDR3 coding sequence is TGTGCCAGCAGTTTTGACTGGGGGGGAAATTCACCCCTCCACTTT. Translating it yields CASSFDWGGNSPLHF.

As for this clonotype: It may be a read error: a sequence one base away is much more abundant. The CDR3 here is CASSSGGGSTGTQYF. As DNA, the CDR3 is TGTGCCAGCAGCTCGGGGGGGGGGAGCACAGGTACGCAGTATTTT. V is TRBV7-8 and J is TRBJ2-3, with TRBD2 matching 8 bases. The CDR3 is made up of 15 amino acids. Looked up from germline, CDR1 is SGHVS and CDR2 is FQNEAQ.

J is TRBJ2-4 and V is TRBV4-3; TRBD1 aligns across 10 bases. The CDR3 loop spans 16 amino acids. Germline V lookup: CDR1 LGHNA, CDR2 YSLEER. The ends lost 4 bases at V and 5 bases at J; junction bases unmatched: 8. Here the CDR3 DNA reads TGCGCCAGCAGCCCCCGGGACAGGGGTTACCAAAACATTCAGTACTTC. Protein sequence: CASSPRDRGYQNIQYF.

The chain is built from TRBV5-1 and TRBJ2-1; 8 nucleotides line up with TRBD2. Germline V gene data show CDR1 as SGHRS and CDR2 as YFSETQ. V dropped 1 base and J dropped 2; count of bases not matched to a gene: 8. The CDR3 is made up of 17 amino acids. CDR3 loop: CASSLYRAGVAYNEQFF. Written as DNA, the CDR3 is TGCGCCAGCAGCTTGTACCGAGCGGGGGTTGCCTACAATGAGCAGTTCTTC.

Notes on this clonotype: This likely came from a read error, as a far larger clone is one base away. The rearrangement uses TRBV7-2 and TRBJ2-7, with D tentatively TRBD1 (6 bases). Trimming pared 4 bases from V and 2 bases from J, leaving 12 bases between. CDR1 SGHTA and CDR2 FQGNSA come from the germline V gene. The CDR3 has 14 residues. The CDR3 coding sequence is TGTGCCAGCAGCTCGGGGACAAGGGCCTACGAGCAGTACTTC. This codes for CASSSGTRAYEQYF.